Sequencing of this T cell receptor beta chain was carried out in a study of cytomegalovirus exposure and HLA in healthy donors. Primers included in the PCR were 60 Vbeta and 13 Jbeta primers. The table came from immunoSEQ multiplex PCR; TCRdb's copy has only in-frame clones and leaves some out. In the table there are about 160,000 clones, around four fifths of which are singletons. Healthy bone marrow donors supplied every sample. Study-wide points: Accurate predictions that matched the HLA-A and HLA-B alleles of most subjects were reportedly made from TCR beta sequences. TCR beta sequences numbering some 17,000 were associated with HLA alleles at 0.05 false discovery rate in a later analysis.

Germline V gene data show CDR1 as PRHDT and CDR2 as FYEKMQ (reference sequence). CDR3 length: 13 residues. The V gene lost 6 bases and the J gene lost 0 bases, with 9 bases spanning the gap. To note about this clone: As yet, its antigen is unknown.

This TCR was sampled from a woman under 40 in good health and CMV-seronegative. Sequencing was performed on PBMCs. The chain employs TRBV13 and TRBJ2-7, with a weak D call TRBD1 (6 bases). CDR3 nucleotides: TGTGCCAGCAGGGACAGACACTCCTACGAGCAGTACTTC. Its protein product is CASRDRHSYEQYF.